This is a list of T cell receptor beta chains from one sample in a study of T-cell reconstitution after alpha-beta-depleted transplantation in children. TCRdb fed the PCR reads into MiXCR, producing one record per CDR3 protein. The sample records under 250,000 distinct CDR3 sequences, 20% to 30% being singletons. The input for sequencing was PBMCs, mostly from graft donor cells, taken 360 days after TCRalphabeta/CD19-depleted stem cell transplant. Every receptor here comes from a female patient between 2 and 15 years old who had a stem cell transplant for congenital amegakaryocytic thrombocytopenia, so the T cells may come from the graft donor. CDR3s include the opening cysteine and the closing phenylalanine or tryptophan. Each record gives: V gene, clone size, J gene, D gene, CDR3 protein, CDR3 DNA. The D gene is left open where the match is weak. Clone size is not always given. Where it is, it says once, few, many or a class for expanded clones.

v_gene: TRBV6-1; abundance: NA; j_gene: TRBJ2-7; d_gene: NA; CDR3aa: CASSRDSQGWQQYF; CDR3nt: TGTGCCAGCAGTCGTGACAGCCAAGGATGGCAGCAGTACTTC
v_gene: TRBV27; abundance: NA; j_gene: TRBJ2-7; d_gene: NA; CDR3aa: CASSSGTSSYEQYF; CDR3nt: TGTGCCAGCAGTTCCGGGACGAGCTCCTACGAGCAGTACTTC
v_gene: TRBV6-2/TRBV6-3; abundance: few; j_gene: TRBJ1-5; d_gene: NA; CDR3aa: CASSYRHSGAGQPQHF; CDR3nt: TGTGCCAGCAGTTACAGACATTCAGGGGCAGGGCAGCCCCAGCATTTT
v_gene: TRBV20-1; abundance: few; j_gene: TRBJ1-4; d_gene: NA; CDR3aa: CSAMGRGRLTNEKLFF; CDR3nt: TGCAGTGCTATGGGCAGGGGAAGGCTAACTAATGAAAAACTGTTTTTT
v_gene: TRBV20-1; abundance: NA; j_gene: TRBJ2-2; d_gene: NA; CDR3aa: CSAQGLGANTGELFF; CDR3nt: TGCAGTGCGCAGGGGCTAGGGGCCAACACCGGGGAGCTGTTTTTT
v_gene: TRBV20-1; abundance: NA; j_gene: TRBJ1-1; d_gene: NA; CDR3aa: CSARDLGGDPEAFF; CDR3nt: TGCAGTGCTAGAGATCTCGGGGGGGATCCTGAAGCTTTCTTT
v_gene: TRBV15; abundance: many; j_gene: TRBJ1-5; d_gene: NA; CDR3aa: CATSTDRRAQHF; CDR3nt: TGTGCCACCAGCACCGATCGTCGGGCCCAGCATTTT
v_gene: TRBV20-1; abundance: NA; j_gene: TRBJ1-6; d_gene: NA; CDR3aa: CSARVEGPYSPLHF; CDR3nt: TGCAGTGCTAGAGTAGAGGGCCCCTACTCACCCCTCCACTTT
v_gene: TRBV3-1; abundance: NA; j_gene: TRBJ2-4; d_gene: NA; CDR3aa: CASSQLAKNIQYF; CDR3nt: TGTGCCAGCAGCCAACTAGCCAAAAACATTCAGTACTTC
v_gene: TRBV6-5; abundance: NA; j_gene: TRBJ2-1; d_gene: NA; CDR3aa: CASSYYGRTFNEQFF; CDR3nt: TGTGCCAGCAGTTACTACGGCAGGACGTTCAATGAGCAGTTCTTC